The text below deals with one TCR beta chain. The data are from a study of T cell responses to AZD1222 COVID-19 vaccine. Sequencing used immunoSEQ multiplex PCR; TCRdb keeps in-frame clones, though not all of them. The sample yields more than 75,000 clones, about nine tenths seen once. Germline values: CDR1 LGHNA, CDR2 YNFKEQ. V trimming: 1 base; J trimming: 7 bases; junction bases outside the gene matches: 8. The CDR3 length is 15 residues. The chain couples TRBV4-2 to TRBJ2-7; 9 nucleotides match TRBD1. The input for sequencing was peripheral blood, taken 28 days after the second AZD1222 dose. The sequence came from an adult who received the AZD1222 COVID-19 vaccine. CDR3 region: CASSQVGTGGGEQYF. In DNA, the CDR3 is TGTGCCAGCAGCCAAGTGGGTACAGGGGGCGGTGAGCAGTACTTC.